The clone carrying this T cell receptor (beta chain) was counted at least ten times. Its cognate antigen is unknown. This sample is part of a study of T cells in Graves' hyperthyroidism and ophthalmopathy. Amplification of TCR beta CDR3 regions used RNA as the template. The TCR CDR3 first-round RT-PCR relied on the HTBI primer set. TCRdb reanalysed the multiplex PCR reads using MiXCR and keeps one entry per CDR3 protein. This sample carries a few hundred thousand distinct CDR3 sequences, 35% to 50% of them seen once, and the ten largest clones take about 45%. The study excluded patients with uncontrolled infection, other autoimmune disease, pregnancy or lactation. Germline assignment: CDR1 SGHTA and CDR2 FQGNSA. This CDR3 spans 13 amino acids. J lost 11 bases, V lost 4 bases, and 9 bases had no gene match. Findings and caveats of the study: A model using 13 V-J features told ophthalmopathy apart from stable hyperthyroidism. In validation, the model predicted ophthalmopathy. These predictions came a median roughly 6.5 months before onset.

This chain uses TRBV7-2 with TRBJ1-1; TRBD1 matches at 8 bases. This TCR was recovered from an adult woman with Graves' disease, either hyperthyroidism or ophthalmopathy (not recorded which). The specimen was peripheral blood or thyroid tissue (not recorded which). This chain's CDR3 is CASSSRHRGSAFF. DNA for the CDR3: TGTGCCAGCAGCTCCAGGCACAGGGGGTCCGCTTTCTTT.